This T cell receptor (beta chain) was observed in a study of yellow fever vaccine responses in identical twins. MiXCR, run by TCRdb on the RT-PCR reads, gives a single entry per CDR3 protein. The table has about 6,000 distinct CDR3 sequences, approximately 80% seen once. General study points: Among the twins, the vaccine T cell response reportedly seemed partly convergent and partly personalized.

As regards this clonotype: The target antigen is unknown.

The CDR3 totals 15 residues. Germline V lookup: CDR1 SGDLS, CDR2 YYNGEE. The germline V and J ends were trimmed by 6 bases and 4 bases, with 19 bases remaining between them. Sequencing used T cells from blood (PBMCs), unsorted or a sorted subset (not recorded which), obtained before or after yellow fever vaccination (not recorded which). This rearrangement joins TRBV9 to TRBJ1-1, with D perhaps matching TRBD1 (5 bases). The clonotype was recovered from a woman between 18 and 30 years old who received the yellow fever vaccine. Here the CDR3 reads CASTAIGAVSTEAFF. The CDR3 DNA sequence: TGTGCCAGCACCGCTATCGGGGCGGTGAGCACTGAAGCTTTCTTT.